This TCR beta chain was sequenced in a study of blood T cell repertoires in COVID-19. About the study: The analysed material was cDNA or gDNA that came from T cells, B-cell-depleted T cells, or PBMCs.

Germline assignment: CDR1 MNHEY and CDR2 SVGEGT. This CDR3 contains 16 residues. V was cut by 6 bases and J by 1 base, with 18 bases left in between. Produced via immunoSEQ multiplex PCR; TCRdb's table is partial and in-frame only. The data contain approximately 97,000 clones, 80% to 95% of them singletons. This clonotype was obtained from a man aged 18 to 30 with acute or convalescent COVID-19. Material: peripheral blood. The rearrangement uses TRBV6-2 or TRBV6-3 and TRBJ2-5, with D perhaps TRBD2 (6 bases). CDR3 nucleotide sequence: TGTGCCAGCAGCCCTCTGGCGGGGTCCCTCCAAGAGACCCAGTACTTC. Protein product: CASSPLAGSLQETQYF.